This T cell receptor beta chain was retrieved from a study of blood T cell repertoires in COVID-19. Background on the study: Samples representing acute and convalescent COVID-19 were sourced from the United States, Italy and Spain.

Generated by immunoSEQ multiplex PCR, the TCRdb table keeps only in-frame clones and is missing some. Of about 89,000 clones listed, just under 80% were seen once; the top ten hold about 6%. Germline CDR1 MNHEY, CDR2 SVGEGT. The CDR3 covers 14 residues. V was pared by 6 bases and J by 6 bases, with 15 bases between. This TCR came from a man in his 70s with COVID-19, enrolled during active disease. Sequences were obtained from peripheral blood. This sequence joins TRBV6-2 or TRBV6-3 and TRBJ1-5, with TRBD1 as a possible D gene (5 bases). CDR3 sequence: CASSPDGGGQPQHF. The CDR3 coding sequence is TGTGCCAGCAGCCCCGACGGGGGAGGTCAGCCCCAGCATTTT.